The TCR beta chain described here comes from a study of shared clonotypes between healthy human individuals. Profiled with immunoSEQ multiplex PCR; TCRdb holds only in-frame clones, not every one. The sample has 2 million or so clones, 85% to 95% seen once; the top ten hold approximately 0.13%. Only Caucasian adults living in Nashville, Tennessee served as donors. The CDR3 sequence is 14 residues long. V dropped 0 bases and J dropped 3 bases, with 8 bases sitting between them. Per germline, CDR1 MGHDK and CDR2 SYGVNS. V is TRBV25-1 and J is TRBJ1-1; D gene uncertain. This TCR was sampled from a man aged 18 to 29 in good health. Sequenced: naive CD4+ T cells sorted from blood. Documented subset: CD45RA+ positively selected. CDR3 sequence (DNA): TGTGCCAGCAGTGAATATAGGCAGGACACTGAAGCTTTCTTT. Translating it yields CASSEYRQDTEAFF.